A single T cell receptor (beta chain) is shown here with its context. The data stem from a study of blood T cell repertoires in COVID-19. About the research overall: Sources were T cells, B-cell-depleted T cells, or PBMCs; the material itself was cDNA or gDNA.

Trimming took 4 bases from V and 5 from J; bases not matched to a gene: 7. This CDR3 contains 14 residues. CDR1 is SGHVS and CDR2 is FQNEAQ in the germline V gene. Study processing details: Amplification of reference gene primers was used by the study to estimate nucleated cell counts. Measured with immunoSEQ multiplex PCR; TCRdb has only the in-frame clones, and not every one. Clonal size and the V and J genes are those of that table, whereas D and trimming came from the DNA. This sample has some 160,000 clones; approximately 80% occur once, and the top ten carry 6.5% to 9%. This sequence originates from a woman over 75 with COVID-19, enrolled during active disease. J is TRBJ2-5 and V is TRBV7-8; the match to TRBD1 covers 7 bases. Sequenced input: peripheral blood. CDR3: CASSSVTGPETQYF. CDR3 coding DNA: TGTGCCAGCAGCTCAGTGACAGGGCCGGAGACCCAGTACTTC.